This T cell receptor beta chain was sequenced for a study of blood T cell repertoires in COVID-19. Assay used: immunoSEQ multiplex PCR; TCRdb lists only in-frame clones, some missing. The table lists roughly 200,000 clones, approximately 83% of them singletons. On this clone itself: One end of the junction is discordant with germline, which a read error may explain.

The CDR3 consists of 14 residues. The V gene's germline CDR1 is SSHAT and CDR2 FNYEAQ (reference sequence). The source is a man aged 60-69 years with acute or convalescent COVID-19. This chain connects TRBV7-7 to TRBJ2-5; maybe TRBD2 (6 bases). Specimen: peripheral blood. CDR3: CASSLGLARETQYF. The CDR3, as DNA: TGTGCTAGCAGCTTAGGGCTAGCGCGAGAGACCCAGTACTTC.